This record covers a single T cell receptor (beta chain). Its matching antigen is unknown. Germline V lookup: CDR1 SGHVS, CDR2 FQNEAQ. The CDR3 extends over 18 amino acids. The V gene lost 2 bases and the J gene lost 3 bases, with 23 bases spanning the gap. Sequencing used immunoSEQ multiplex PCR; TCRdb keeps in-frame clones, though not all of them. The repertoire consists of approximately 100,000 clones, with roughly two thirds occurring once and the leading ten covering about 23%. This record belongs to a study of shared clonotypes between healthy human individuals. Study at large: Plates per donor: three CD4 naive, three CD4 memory, two CD8 naive, one CD8 memory.

Study conclusions and caveats: Estimated clonotype richness was generally higher in naive than memory subsets. Clonotypes that were shared across four donors made up around 5.5% of naive CD4 clonotypes.

Sequenced input: memory CD8+ T cells sorted from blood. Subset meaning: CD45RO+ cells pooled with CCR7-negative TemRA cells. The J gene is TRBJ2-7, the V gene TRBV7-8, with D unresolved. The sequence was obtained from a woman in her 30s in good health. The CDR3 coding sequence is TGTGCCAGCAGCTTACGGGCCGCAGACGGTTTTGCGAACTACGAGCAGTACTTC. This sequence encodes CASSLRAADGFANYEQYF.